The 30 T cell receptor beta chains listed next were all sequenced from one sample in a study of T-cell reconstitution after alpha-beta-depleted transplantation in children. The library targeted TCRbeta and was prepared with unique molecular identifiers. TCRdb itself ran the PCR reads through MiXCR, one entry per CDR3 protein. The sample gives around 340,000 distinct CDR3 sequences, 13% of which show up once; over 3.5% is in the top ten. Sequenced here: PBMCs, sampled from the stem cell graft. Receptors were obtained from a human donor who donated a stem cell graft to a child with Fanconi anemia.

This chain joins TRBV5-5 and TRBJ2-5; D is undetermined. Trimming removed 1 base from V and 1 base from J, with 5 bases in between. The CDR3 has 13 amino acids. Per the germline V gene, CDR1 is SGHKS and CDR2 is YYEKEE (reference sequence). CDR3: CASSLPRQETQYF. As DNA, the CDR3 is TGTGCCAGCAGCTTGCCTCGCCAAGAGACCCAGTACTTC.

The chain combines TRBV12-3 or TRBV12-4 with TRBJ1-4, with no clear D. V was pared by 5 bases and J by 4 bases, with 23 bases between. CDR3 length equals 18 residues. The CDR3 sequence is CASSASGRVGPINEKLFF. The CDR3 DNA is TGTGCCAGCAGTGCCTCGGGGAGGGTGGGCCCTATTAATGAAAAACTGTTTTTT.

This clonotype was seen only a few times. CDR3 coding DNA: TGTGCCAGCAGTTTTCGGGACAGTCCACCCACAGATACGCAGTATTTT. Its protein is CASSFRDSPPTDTQYF. The gene calls are TRBV12-3 or TRBV12-4 and TRBJ2-3; 7 bases agree with TRBD1. V dropped 3 bases and J dropped 2; count of bases not matched to a gene: 8. This CDR3 comprises 16 residues.

This clonotype has just a few counts. The chain joins TRBV20-1 to TRBJ1-1, with a tentative D call TRBD1 (5 bases). Trimming removed 0 bases from V and 5 bases from J, with 19 bases in between. The germline V gene encodes CDR1 DFQATT and CDR2 SNEGSKA (reference sequence). The CDR3 sequence is 16 residues long. The CDR3 is CSARDESRNRWTEAFF. DNA of the CDR3: TGCAGTGCTAGAGATGAGTCCCGCAACAGGTGGACTGAAGCTTTCTTT.

This clonotype was seen many times. The rearrangement uses TRBV7-9 and TRBJ2-7; 7 bases are a match to TRBD1. V was clipped by 6 bases and J by 7 bases; unmatched bases: 3. CDR3 length equals 11 residues. CDR1 and CDR2 (germline): SEHNR, FQNEAQ (reference sequence). As DNA, the CDR3 is TGTGCCAGCAGTTGGGGACAGGAGCAGTACTTC. Protein product: CASSWGQEQYF.

In this sample, this clonotype turned up many times. The chain combines TRBV12-3 or TRBV12-4 with TRBJ2-2; 9 bases map to TRBD2. The CDR3 contains 14 residues. Losses at the gene ends were 5 bases for V and 5 bases for J; bases not matched to a gene: 3. DNA of the CDR3: TGTGCCAGCAGTCCGCTAGCGGGGACCGGGGAGCTGTTTTTT. Amino acids: CASSPLAGTGELFF.

This clonotype was found many times. The chain combines TRBV6-2 or TRBV6-3 with TRBJ1-1; D gene ambiguous. CDR1 and CDR2 from the germline V gene are MNHEY and SVGEGT. CDR3 length: 15 amino acids. Trimming stripped 11 bases from V and 1 base from J, with 20 bases between. The CDR3 nucleotides read TGTGCCGGACGTACGCCCGGTGGGCCGAACACTGAAGCTTTCTTT. It codes for CAGRTPGGPNTEAFF.

The rearrangement uses TRBV2 and TRBJ1-2; the D is unclear. Germline V gene data show CDR1 as SNHLY and CDR2 as FYNNEI. V was pared by 7 bases and J by 3 bases, with 15 bases between. The CDR3 is made up of 14 amino acids. Here the CDR3 reads CASNPASDYYGYTF. The CDR3 DNA reads TGTGCCAGCAACCCGGCCAGCGACTACTATGGCTACACCTTC.

This clonotype was detected only a few times. The chain couples TRBV30 to TRBJ2-1; maybe TRBD1 (6 bases). This CDR3 has 14 residues. The germline V and J ends were trimmed by 1 base and 0 bases, with 7 bases remaining between them. CDR1 is GTSNPN and CDR2 is SVGIG in the germline V gene (reference sequence). The CDR3 DNA follows: TGTGCCTGGAGTGAGACAGGCTCCTACAATGAGCAGTTCTTC. Protein product: CAWSETGSYNEQFF.

This clonotype was recorded a few times. The chain combines TRBV7-2 with TRBJ2-2; tentatively, D is TRBD1 (5 bases). Looked up from germline, CDR1 is SGHTA and CDR2 is FQGNSA. This CDR3 region has 16 residues. The V end lost 2 bases, the J end lost 1 base, and 11 bases lay between the germline ends. The CDR3 protein is CASSLFGAGNTGELFF. In nucleotides, the CDR3 is TGTGCCAGCAGCTTATTTGGGGCAGGGAACACCGGGGAGCTGTTTTTT.

The chain is built from TRBV5-6 and TRBJ1-1; perhaps TRBD1 as D (5 bases). Germline loops: CDR1 SGHDT, CDR2 YYEEEE. Trimming removed 5 bases at V and 4 bases at J, with 21 bases between. This CDR3 has 16 residues. This CDR3 reads CASSTRTAGLSTEAFF. The CDR3 nucleotides are TGTGCCAGCAGTACTCGGACTGCGGGGCTGAGCACTGAAGCTTTCTTT. Full variable domain (rest looked up from reference TRBV5-6 and TRBJ1-1): DAGVTQSPTHLIKTRGQQVTLRCSPKSGHDTVSWYQQALGQGPQFIFQYYEEEERQRGNFPDRFSGHQFPNYSSELNVNALLLGDSALYLCASSTRTAGLSTEAFFGQGTRLTVV.

Points on this clonotype: A much larger clone lies a single base off, so this may be a read error. This chain connects TRBV11-2 to TRBJ2-1; no definite D call. Germline V gene data show CDR1 as SGHAT and CDR2 as FQNNGV. V gave up 2 bases and J gave up 11 bases, with 16 bases separating them. The CDR3 has 14 residues. The CDR3 sequence: CASSLSGVGMKQFF. In DNA, the CDR3 is TGTGCCAGCAGCTTAAGTGGGGTTGGGATGAAGCAGTTCTTC.

In nucleotides, the CDR3 is TGTGCCAGCAGTTTGGGCGGGGGGGCGAACACCGGGGAGCTGTTTTTT. Translation gives CASSLGGGANTGELFF. The rearrangement uses TRBV28 and TRBJ2-2; 9 nucleotides line up with TRBD2. CDR1 is MDHEN, CDR2 SYDVKM, per germline. The CDR3 spans 16 residues. Trimming took 3 bases from V and 0 from J; bases not matched to a gene: 2.

This rearrangement joins TRBV5-1 to TRBJ2-3; D ambiguous. Germline CDR1 reads SGHRS; CDR2 reads YFSETQ. Trimming took off 3 bases at V and 4 bases at J, with 9 bases between the two ends. The CDR3 loop spans 13 amino acids. The CDR3 here is CASSSIGADTQYF. CDR3 bases: TGCGCCAGCAGCTCGATAGGCGCAGATACGCAGTATTTT.

The sample holds many counts of this clonotype. CDR3 nucleotide sequence: TGTGCCAGCTACAACGGCGGGCAGGCGGAAGGCACAGATACGCAGTATTTT. It encodes CASYNGGQAEGTDTQYF. This chain connects TRBV12-3 or TRBV12-4 to TRBJ2-3, with D tentatively TRBD2 (5 bases). The ends were cut back, 8 bases at V and 1 base at J, with 22 bases in the middle. This CDR3 region has 17 residues.

This clonotype was recorded many times. V is TRBV28 and J is TRBJ1-1, with D possibly matching TRBD1 (5 bases). The CDR3 has 13 residues. V lost 4 bases to trimming and J lost 4 bases, with 10 bases between them. Germline-derived CDR1 and CDR2 are MDHEN and SYDVKM. CDR3: CASSSRRGTEAFF. The CDR3 DNA reads as TGTGCCAGCAGTTCGCGGAGGGGCACTGAAGCTTTCTTT.

There are a few counts of this clonotype. This chain uses TRBV30 with TRBJ2-3; 7 positions match TRBD1. V gave up 3 bases and J gave up 2 bases; unmatched junction bases: 8. Germline values: CDR1 GTSNPN, CDR2 SVGIG (reference sequence). This CDR3 is built from 15 residues. The CDR3 DNA follows: TGTGCCTGGAGGACCCGGGACAGAGTCACAGATACGCAGTATTTT. The encoded protein is CAWRTRDRVTDTQYF.

The J gene is TRBJ1-1, the V gene TRBV7-2, with D perhaps matching TRBD1 (5 bases). CDR3 length: 15 amino acids. Germline V gene data show CDR1 as SGHTA and CDR2 as FQGNSA. Trimming took 5 bases from V and 4 from J, leaving 17 bases between them. The CDR3 protein is CASSLFGTVSTEAFF. CDR3 nucleotides: TGTGCCAGCAGCCTCTTCGGGACGGTCTCCACTGAAGCTTTCTTT.

This clonotype showed up just a few times. J is TRBJ1-4 and V is TRBV5-1, with 9 bases aligning to TRBD1. This CDR3 contains 14 residues. The germline V gene has CDR1 SGHRS and CDR2 YFSETQ. The trim removed 3 bases at V and 6 bases at J, leaving 3 bases unmatched. CDR3 protein: CASSSQGADEKLFF. CDR3 nucleotide sequence: TGCGCCAGCAGCTCACAGGGGGCAGATGAAAAACTGTTTTTT.

This clonotype was seen many times. This chain connects TRBV6-2 or TRBV6-3 to TRBJ2-1; tentatively, D is TRBD2 (6 bases). The germline CDR1 and CDR2 sequences are MNHEY and SVGEGT. The V end was cut by 2 bases, the J end by 2 bases, with 7 bases between. The CDR3 contains 14 residues. The CDR3 loop is CASSYTGAYNEQFF. The CDR3 nucleotides read TGTGCCAGCAGTTACACGGGAGCCTACAATGAGCAGTTCTTC.

This clonotype was seen repeatedly, ten times or more. V gene TRBV2 combines with J gene TRBJ2-1, with D perhaps matching TRBD2 (7 bases). Germline loops: CDR1 SNHLY, CDR2 FYNNEI. Trimming stripped 7 bases from V and 7 bases from J, with 17 bases between. The CDR3 sequence is 14 residues long. The DNA of the CDR3 is TGTGCCAGCACGGCGGGGGCGCTTCTAAATGAGCAGTTCTTC. Protein product: CASTAGALLNEQFF. The full variable domain, its missing parts supplied by reference TRBV2 and TRBJ2-1, is EPEVTQTPSHQVTQMGQEVILRCVPISNHLYFYWYRQILGQKVEFLVSFYNNEISEKSEIFDDQFSVERPDGSNFTLKIRSTKLEDSAMYFCASTAGALLNEQFFGPGTRLTVL.

This sequence joins TRBV7-6 and TRBJ2-1, with unresolved D. V was cut by 0 bases and J by 10 bases, with 10 bases left in between. The CDR3 consists of 13 residues. The germline V gene encodes CDR1 SGHVS and CDR2 FNYEAQ. This chain's CDR3 is CASSLAGSKEQFF. In DNA form, the CDR3 reads TGTGCCAGCAGCTTAGCGGGAAGCAAGGAGCAGTTCTTC. Full variable domain (remainder filled in from reference TRBV7-6 and TRBJ2-1): GAGVSQSPRYKVTKRGQDVALRCDPISGHVSLYWYRQALGQGPEFLTYFNYEAQQDKSGLPNDRFSAERPEGSISTLTIQRTEQRDSAMYRCASSLAGSKEQFFGPGTRLTVL.

This clonotype was seen more than once but under ten times. The gene calls are TRBV4-3 and TRBJ2-5; a possible D gene is TRBD2 (5 bases). This CDR3 has 14 amino acids. Trimming took off 1 base at V and 6 bases at J, with 12 bases between the two ends. CDR1 and CDR2 (germline): LGHNA, YSLEER. The CDR3 nucleotides are TGCGCCAGCAGCCAAGGCCTGACGGGGAAGACCCAGTACTTC. Protein sequence: CASSQGLTGKTQYF.

The chain links TRBV27 to TRBJ2-1; 11 positions match TRBD2. Germline V lookup: CDR1 MNHEY, CDR2 SMNVEV (reference sequence). V gave up 3 bases and J gave up 7 bases; unmatched junction bases: 8. The CDR3 runs 16 residues. The CDR3 region is CASSFSSGGPRNEQFF. The CDR3 DNA sequence: TGTGCCAGCAGTTTTTCTAGCGGGGGGCCTAGGAATGAGCAGTTCTTC.

The sample holds many counts of this clonotype. This sequence joins TRBV25-1 and TRBJ2-5, with D perhaps being TRBD1 or TRBD2 (5 bases each). Germline values: CDR1 MGHDK, CDR2 SYGVNS. The CDR3 totals 19 residues. Trimming took off 5 bases at V and 2 bases at J, with 27 bases between the two ends. The CDR3 loop is CASSSPVGKGRAVQETQYF. As DNA, the CDR3 is TGTGCCAGCAGTTCCCCAGTCGGGAAGGGACGAGCAGTACAAGAGACCCAGTACTTC.

This clonotype was detected ten times or more. The chain links TRBV20-1 to TRBJ1-5, with 8 bases fitting TRBD1. Germline trimming cut 3 bases from V and 7 bases from J; bases unmatched to any gene: 11. Germline V gene lookup returns CDR1 DFQATT and CDR2 SNEGSKA (reference sequence). The CDR3 has 15 residues. CDR3 DNA: TGCAGTGCTAGCCAGAAGGACAGGGCGGTCCAGCCCCAGCATTTT. This encodes CSASQKDRAVQPQHF.

The chain joins TRBV7-2 to TRBJ2-3, with D unclear. The V and J ends lost 2 bases and 5 bases respectively, with 8 bases between them. Germline CDR1 reads SGHTA; CDR2 reads FQGNSA. The CDR3 loop spans 13 amino acids. CDR3 DNA: TGTGCCAGCAGCTTAACAGCTAAAGATACGCAGTATTTT. Protein product: CASSLTAKDTQYF.

At least ten counts were recorded for this clonotype. This chain uses TRBV5-5 with TRBJ2-2; no clear D. Germline-derived CDR1 and CDR2 are SGHKS and YYEKEE (reference sequence). This CDR3 is built from 13 residues. V was pared by 5 bases and J by 7 bases, with 12 bases between. The CDR3 protein is CASSSADVGELFF. The CDR3 DNA sequence: TGTGCCAGCAGTTCAGCAGACGTCGGGGAGCTGTTTTTT. Full variable domain (missing parts from reference TRBV5-5 and TRBJ2-2): DAGVTQSPTHLIKTRGQQVTLRCSPISGHKSVSWYQQVLGQGPQFIFQYYEKEERGRGNFPDRFSARQFPNYSSELNVNALLLGDSALYLCASSSADVGELFFGEGSRLTVL.

The V call is TRBV4-2, the J call TRBJ2-5, with 8 nucleotides matching TRBD2. J was trimmed by 5 bases and V by 2 bases; bases with no gene match: 7. The germline CDR1 and CDR2 sequences are LGHNA and YNFKEQ. The CDR3 extends over 15 amino acids. CDR3 protein: CASSQTWERGETQYF. The CDR3 bases are TGTGCCAGCAGCCAAACCTGGGAGCGGGGGGAGACCCAGTACTTC.

This clonotype has more than one count but fewer than ten. The rearrangement links TRBV20-1 to TRBJ1-5; D unclear. The CDR3 covers 15 residues. Germline V gene sequence: CDR1 DFQATT, CDR2 SNEGSKA (reference sequence). With 0 bases removed from V and 7 bases from J, the gap between germline ends came to 16 bases. The CDR3 nucleotides read TGCAGTGCTAGAGATGGAGTGGCAGTAAAGCAGCCCCAGCATTTT. Translating it yields CSARDGVAVKQPQHF.